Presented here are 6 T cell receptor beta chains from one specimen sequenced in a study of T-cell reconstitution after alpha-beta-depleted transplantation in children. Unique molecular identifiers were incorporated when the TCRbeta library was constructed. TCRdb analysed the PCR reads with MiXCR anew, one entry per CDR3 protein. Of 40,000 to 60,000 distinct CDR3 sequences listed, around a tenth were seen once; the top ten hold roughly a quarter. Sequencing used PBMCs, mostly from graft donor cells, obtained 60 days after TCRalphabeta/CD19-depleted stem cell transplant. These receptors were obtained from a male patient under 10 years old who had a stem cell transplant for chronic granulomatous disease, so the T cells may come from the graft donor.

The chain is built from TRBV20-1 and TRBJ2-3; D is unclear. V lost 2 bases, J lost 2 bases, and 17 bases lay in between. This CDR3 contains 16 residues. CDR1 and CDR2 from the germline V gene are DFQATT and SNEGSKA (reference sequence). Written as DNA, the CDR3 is TGCAGTGCTAGATCCACCCACGGACCGAACACAGATACGCAGTATTTT. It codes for CSARSTHGPNTDTQYF.

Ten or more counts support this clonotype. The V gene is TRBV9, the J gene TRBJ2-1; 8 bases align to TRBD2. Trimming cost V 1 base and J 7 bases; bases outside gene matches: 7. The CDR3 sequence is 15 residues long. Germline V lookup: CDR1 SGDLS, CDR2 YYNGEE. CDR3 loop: CASSVLAGFYNEQFF. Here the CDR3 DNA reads TGTGCCAGCAGCGTACTAGCGGGCTTTTATAATGAGCAGTTCTTC.

CDR3 region: CSVAPGPYEQYF. CDR3 sequence (DNA): TGCAGCGTGGCCCCTGGCCCCTACGAGCAGTACTTC. The chain is built from TRBV29-1 and TRBJ2-7; D call uncertain. The V end was cut by 6 bases, the J end by 2 bases, with 11 bases between. The V gene's germline CDR1 is SQVTM and CDR2 ANQGSEA. This CDR3 contains 12 residues.

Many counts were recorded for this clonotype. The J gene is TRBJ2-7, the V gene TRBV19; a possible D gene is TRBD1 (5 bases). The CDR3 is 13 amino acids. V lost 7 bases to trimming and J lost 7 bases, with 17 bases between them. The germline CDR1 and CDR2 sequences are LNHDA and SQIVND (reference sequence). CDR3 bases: TGTGCCAGTAAAGGACGGACATTTGGGGAGCAGTACTTC. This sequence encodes CASKGRTFGEQYF.

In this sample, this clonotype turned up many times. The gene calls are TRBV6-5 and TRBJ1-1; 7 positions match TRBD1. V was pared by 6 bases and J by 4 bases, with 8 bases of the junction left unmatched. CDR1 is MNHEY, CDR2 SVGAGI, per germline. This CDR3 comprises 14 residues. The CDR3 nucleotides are TGTGCCAGCAGAACTAACAGGGGTGGCACTGAAGCTTTCTTT. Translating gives CASRTNRGGTEAFF.

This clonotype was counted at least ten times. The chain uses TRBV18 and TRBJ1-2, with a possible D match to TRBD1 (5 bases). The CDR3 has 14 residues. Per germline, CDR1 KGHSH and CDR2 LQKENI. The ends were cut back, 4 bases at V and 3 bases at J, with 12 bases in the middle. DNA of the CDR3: TGTGCCAGCTCACACGGGGGTTGGTACTATGGCTACACCTTC. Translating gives CASSHGGWYYGYTF. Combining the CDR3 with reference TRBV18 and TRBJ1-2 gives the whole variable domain NAGVMQNPRHLVRRRGQEARLRCSPMKGHSHVYWYRQLPEEGLKFMVYLQKENIIDESGMPKERFSAEFPKEGPSILRIQQVVRGDSAAYFCASSHGGWYYGYTFGSGTRLTVV.